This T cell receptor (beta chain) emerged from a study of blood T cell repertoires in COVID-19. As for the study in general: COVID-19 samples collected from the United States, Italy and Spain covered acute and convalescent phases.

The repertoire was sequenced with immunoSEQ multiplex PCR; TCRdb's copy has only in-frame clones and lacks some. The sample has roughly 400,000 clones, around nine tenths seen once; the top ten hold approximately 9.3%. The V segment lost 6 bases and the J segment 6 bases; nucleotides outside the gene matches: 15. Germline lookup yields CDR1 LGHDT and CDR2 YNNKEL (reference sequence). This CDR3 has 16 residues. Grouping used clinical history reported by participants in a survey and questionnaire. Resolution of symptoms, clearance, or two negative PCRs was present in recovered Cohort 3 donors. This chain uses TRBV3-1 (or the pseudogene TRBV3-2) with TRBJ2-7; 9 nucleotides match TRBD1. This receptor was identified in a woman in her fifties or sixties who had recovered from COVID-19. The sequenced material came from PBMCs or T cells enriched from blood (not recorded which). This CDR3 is CASSSYPGTGPSEQYF. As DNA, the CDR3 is TGTGCCAGCAGTTCCTACCCCGGGACAGGGCCCTCCGAGCAGTACTTC.